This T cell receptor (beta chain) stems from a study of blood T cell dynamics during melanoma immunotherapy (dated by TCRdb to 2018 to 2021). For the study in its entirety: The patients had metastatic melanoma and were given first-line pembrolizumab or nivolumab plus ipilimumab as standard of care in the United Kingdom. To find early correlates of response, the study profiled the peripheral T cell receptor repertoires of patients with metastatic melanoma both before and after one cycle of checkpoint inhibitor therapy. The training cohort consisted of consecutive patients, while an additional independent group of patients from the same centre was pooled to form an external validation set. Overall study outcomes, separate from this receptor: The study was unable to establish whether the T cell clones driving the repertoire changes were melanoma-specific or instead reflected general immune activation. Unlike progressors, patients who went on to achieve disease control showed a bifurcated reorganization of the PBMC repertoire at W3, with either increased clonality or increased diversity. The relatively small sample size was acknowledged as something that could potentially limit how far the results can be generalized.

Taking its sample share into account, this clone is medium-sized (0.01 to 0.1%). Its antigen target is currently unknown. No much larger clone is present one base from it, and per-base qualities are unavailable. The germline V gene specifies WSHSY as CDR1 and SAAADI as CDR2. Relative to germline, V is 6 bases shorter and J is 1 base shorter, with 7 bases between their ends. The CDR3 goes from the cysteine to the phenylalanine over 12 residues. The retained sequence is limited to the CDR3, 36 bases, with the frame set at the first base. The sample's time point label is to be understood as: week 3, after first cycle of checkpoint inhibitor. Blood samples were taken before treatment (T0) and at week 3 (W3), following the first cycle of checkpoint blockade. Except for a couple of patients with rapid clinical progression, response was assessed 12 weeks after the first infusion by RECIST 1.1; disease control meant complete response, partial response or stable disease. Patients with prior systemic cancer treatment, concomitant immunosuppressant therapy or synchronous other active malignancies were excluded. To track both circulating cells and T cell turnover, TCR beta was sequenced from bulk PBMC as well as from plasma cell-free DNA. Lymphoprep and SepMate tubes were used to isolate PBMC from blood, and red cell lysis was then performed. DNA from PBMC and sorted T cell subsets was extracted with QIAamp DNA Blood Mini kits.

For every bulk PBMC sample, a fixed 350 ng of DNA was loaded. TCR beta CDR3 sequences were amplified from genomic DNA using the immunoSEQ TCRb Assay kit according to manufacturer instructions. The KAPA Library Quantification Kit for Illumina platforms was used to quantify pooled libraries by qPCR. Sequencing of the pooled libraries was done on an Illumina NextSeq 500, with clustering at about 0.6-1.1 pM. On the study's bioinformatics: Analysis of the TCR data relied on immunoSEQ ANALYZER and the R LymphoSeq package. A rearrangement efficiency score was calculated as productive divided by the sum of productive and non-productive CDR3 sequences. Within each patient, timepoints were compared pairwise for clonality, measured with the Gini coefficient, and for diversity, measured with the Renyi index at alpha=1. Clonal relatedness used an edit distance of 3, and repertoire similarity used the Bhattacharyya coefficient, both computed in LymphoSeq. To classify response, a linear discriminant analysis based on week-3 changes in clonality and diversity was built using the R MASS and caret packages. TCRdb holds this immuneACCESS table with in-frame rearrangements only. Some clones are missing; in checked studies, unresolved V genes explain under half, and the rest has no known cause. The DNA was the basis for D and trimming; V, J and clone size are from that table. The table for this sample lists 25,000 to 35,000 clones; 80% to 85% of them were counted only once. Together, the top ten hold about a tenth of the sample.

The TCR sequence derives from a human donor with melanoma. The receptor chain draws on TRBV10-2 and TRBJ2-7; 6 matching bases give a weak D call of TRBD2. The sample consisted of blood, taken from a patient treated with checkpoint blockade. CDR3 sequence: CASRGLSYEQYF. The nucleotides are TGCGCCAGCAGGGGACTTTCCTACGAGCAGTACTTC.